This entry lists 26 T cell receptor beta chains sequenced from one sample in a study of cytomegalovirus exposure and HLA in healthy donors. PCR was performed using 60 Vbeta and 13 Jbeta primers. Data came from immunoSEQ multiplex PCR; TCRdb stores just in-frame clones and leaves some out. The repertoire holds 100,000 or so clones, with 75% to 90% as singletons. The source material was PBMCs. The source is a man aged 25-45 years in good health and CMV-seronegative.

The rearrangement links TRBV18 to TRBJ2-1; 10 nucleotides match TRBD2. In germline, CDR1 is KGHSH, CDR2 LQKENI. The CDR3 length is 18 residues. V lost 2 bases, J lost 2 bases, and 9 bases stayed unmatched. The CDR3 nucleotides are TGTGCCAGCTCACCATCCAGCGGGGGGGCCCTTGCCTACAATGAGCAGTTCTTC. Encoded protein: CASSPSSGGALAYNEQFF. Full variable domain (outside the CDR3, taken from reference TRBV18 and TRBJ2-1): NAGVMQNPRHLVRRRGQEARLRCSPMKGHSHVYWYRQLPEEGLKFMVYLQKENIIDESGMPKERFSAEFPKEGPSILRIQQVVRGDSAAYFCASSPSSGGALAYNEQFFGPGTRLTVL.

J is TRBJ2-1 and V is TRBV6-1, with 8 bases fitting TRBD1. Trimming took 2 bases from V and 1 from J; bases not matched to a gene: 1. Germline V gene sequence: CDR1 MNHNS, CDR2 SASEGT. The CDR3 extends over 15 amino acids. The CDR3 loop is CASSERTGSYNEQFF. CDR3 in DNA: TGTGCCAGCAGTGAACGGACAGGGTCCTACAATGAGCAGTTCTTC.

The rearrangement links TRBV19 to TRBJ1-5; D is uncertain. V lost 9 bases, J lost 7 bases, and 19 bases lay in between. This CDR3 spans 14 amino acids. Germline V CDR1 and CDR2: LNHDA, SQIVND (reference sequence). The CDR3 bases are TGTGCCAGCTCAGAGCGAGGGTTCGGGCAGCCCCAGCATTTT. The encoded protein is CASSERGFGQPQHF.

CDR3 coding DNA: TGTGCCAGCAGCCGACCGACAGGAGAAAGTAACAATGAGCAGTTCTTC. Translating it yields CASSRPTGESNNEQFF. The chain joins TRBV28 to TRBJ2-1, with a tentative D call TRBD1 (6 bases). Germline V CDR1 and CDR2: MDHEN, SYDVKM. The CDR3 is made up of 16 amino acids. The germline V and J ends were trimmed by 6 bases and 5 bases, with 20 bases remaining between them.

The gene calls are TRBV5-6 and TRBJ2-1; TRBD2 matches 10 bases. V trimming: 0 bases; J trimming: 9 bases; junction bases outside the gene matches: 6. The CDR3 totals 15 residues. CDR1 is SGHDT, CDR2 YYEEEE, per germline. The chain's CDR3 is CASSLASLAGVEQFF. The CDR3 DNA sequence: TGTGCCAGCAGCTTGGCATCCCTAGCGGGAGTTGAGCAGTTCTTC.

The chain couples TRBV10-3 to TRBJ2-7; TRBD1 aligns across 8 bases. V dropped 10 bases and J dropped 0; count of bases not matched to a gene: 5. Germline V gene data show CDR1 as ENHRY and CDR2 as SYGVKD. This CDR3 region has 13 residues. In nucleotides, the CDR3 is TGTGCCACCGGACAGGGAAGCTCCTACGAGCAGTACTTC. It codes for CATGQGSSYEQYF.

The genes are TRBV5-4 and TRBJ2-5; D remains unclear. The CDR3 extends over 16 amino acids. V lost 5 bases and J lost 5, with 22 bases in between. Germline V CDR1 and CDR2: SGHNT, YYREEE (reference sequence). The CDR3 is CASRPWREVDGETQYF. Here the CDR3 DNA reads TGTGCCAGCAGGCCCTGGCGAGAGGTGGATGGGGAGACCCAGTACTTC.

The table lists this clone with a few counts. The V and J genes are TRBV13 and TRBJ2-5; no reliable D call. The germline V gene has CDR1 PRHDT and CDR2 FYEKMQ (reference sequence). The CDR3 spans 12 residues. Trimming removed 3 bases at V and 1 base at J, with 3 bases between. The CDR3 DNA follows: TGTGCCAGCAGCTTCGTCCAAGAGACCCAGTACTTC. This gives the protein CASSFVQETQYF.

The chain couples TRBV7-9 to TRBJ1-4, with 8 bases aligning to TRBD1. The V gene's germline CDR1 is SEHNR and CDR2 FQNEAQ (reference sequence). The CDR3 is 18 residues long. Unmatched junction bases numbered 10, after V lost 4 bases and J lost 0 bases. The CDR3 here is CASSSRGTGLATNEKLFF. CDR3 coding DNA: TGTGCCAGCAGCTCACGGGGGACAGGACTTGCAACTAATGAAAAACTGTTTTTT.

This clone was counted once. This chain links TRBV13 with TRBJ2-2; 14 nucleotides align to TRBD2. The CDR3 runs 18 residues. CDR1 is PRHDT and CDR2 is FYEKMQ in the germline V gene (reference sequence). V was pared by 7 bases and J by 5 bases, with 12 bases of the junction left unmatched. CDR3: CASKVYGRLAGGTGELFF. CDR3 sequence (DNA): TGTGCCAGCAAGGTATACGGTCGACTAGCGGGAGGGACCGGGGAGCTGTTTTTT.

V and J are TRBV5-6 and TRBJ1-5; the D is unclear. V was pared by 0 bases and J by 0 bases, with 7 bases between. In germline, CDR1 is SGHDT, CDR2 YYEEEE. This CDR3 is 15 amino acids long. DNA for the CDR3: TGTGCCAGCAGCTTGGGGGCAGTTAGCAATCAGCCCCAGCATTTT. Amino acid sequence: CASSLGAVSNQPQHF.

The CDR3 reads CASSRQSGFFQGAGELFF. CDR3 bases: TGCGCCAGCAGCCGCCAAAGCGGCTTCTTCCAGGGGGCCGGGGAGCTGTTTTTT. V is TRBV4-3 and J is TRBJ2-2, with 7 bases that match TRBD1. The length of the CDR3 is 18 residues. The trim removed 4 bases at V and 6 bases at J, leaving 17 bases unmatched. The germline CDR1 and CDR2 sequences are LGHNA and YSLEER.

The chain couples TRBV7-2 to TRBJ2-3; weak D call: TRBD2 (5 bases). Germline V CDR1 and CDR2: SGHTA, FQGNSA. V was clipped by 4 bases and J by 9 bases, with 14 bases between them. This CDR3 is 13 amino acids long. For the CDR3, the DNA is TGTGCCAGCAGCTCTAGCCCCCCCGAAACGCAGTATTTT. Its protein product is CASSSSPPETQYF.

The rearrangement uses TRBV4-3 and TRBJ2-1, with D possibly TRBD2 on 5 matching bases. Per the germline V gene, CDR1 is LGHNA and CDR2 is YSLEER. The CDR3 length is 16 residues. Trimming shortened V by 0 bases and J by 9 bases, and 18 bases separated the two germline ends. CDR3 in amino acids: CASSQESRLPGSEQFF. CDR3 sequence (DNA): TGCGCCAGCAGCCAAGAATCTCGTCTGCCGGGATCTGAGCAGTTCTTC.

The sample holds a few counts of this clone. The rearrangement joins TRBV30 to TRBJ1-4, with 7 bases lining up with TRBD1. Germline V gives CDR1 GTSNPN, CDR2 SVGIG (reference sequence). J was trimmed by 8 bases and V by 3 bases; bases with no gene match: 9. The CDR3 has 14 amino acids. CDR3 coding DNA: TGTGCCTGGAGCCGGGGGACAGTCGGGGAAAAACTGTTTTTT. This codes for CAWSRGTVGEKLFF.

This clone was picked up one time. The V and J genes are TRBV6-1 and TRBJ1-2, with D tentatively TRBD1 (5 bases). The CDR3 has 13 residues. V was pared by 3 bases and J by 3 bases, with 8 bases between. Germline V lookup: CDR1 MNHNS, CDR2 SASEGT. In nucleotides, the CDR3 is TGTGCCAGCAGTGATCAGGGTTACTATGGCTACACCTTC. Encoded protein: CASSDQGYYGYTF.

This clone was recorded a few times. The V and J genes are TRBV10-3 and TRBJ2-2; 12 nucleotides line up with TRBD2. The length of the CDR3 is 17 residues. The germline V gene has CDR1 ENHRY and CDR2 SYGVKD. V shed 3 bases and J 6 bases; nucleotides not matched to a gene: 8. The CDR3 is CAISDPRLAGGSGELFF. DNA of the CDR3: TGTGCCATCAGTGATCCTCGGCTAGCGGGAGGGTCCGGGGAGCTGTTTTTT.

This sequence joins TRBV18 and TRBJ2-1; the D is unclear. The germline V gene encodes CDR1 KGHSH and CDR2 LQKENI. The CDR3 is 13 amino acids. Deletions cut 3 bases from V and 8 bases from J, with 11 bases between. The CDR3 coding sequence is TGTGCCAGCTCACCTCTGAGATCCGATGAGCAGTTCTTC. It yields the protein CASSPLRSDEQFF.

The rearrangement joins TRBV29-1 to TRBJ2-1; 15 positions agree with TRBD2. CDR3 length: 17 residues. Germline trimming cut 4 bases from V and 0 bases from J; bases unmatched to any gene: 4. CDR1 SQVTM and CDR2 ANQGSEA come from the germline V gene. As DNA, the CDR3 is TGCAGCGTTGCCGGACTAGCGGGAGGGCCCTCCTACAATGAGCAGTTCTTC. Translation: CSVAGLAGGPSYNEQFF.

The CDR3 is CASGSPYEQYF. DNA for the CDR3: TGTGCCAGCGGTAGCCCCTACGAGCAGTACTTC. J is TRBJ2-7 and V is TRBV19; D is unresolved. From germline, CDR1 is LNHDA and CDR2 SQIVND (reference sequence). V shed 9 bases and J shed 2 bases, with 8 bases lying between them. The CDR3 has 11 residues.

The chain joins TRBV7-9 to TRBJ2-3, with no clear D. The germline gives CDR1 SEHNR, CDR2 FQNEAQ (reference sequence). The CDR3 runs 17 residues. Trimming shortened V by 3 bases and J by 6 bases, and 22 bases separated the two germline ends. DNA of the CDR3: TGTGCCAGCAGCTTCCGGTCTCGGGTTTACGTCCAGGATACGCAGTATTTT. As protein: CASSFRSRVYVQDTQYF.

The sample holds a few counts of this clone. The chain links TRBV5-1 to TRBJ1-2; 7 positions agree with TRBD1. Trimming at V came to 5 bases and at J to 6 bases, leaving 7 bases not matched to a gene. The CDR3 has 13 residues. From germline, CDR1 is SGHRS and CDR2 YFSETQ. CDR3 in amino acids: CASSSGGSDGYTF. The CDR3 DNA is TGCGCCAGCAGTTCAGGGGGGTCAGATGGCTACACCTTC.

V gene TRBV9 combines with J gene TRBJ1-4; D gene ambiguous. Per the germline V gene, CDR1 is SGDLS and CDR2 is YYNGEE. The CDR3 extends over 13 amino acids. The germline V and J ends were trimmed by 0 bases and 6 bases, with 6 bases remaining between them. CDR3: CASSVVPDEKLFF. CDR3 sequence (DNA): TGTGCCAGCAGCGTAGTCCCGGATGAAAAACTGTTTTTT.

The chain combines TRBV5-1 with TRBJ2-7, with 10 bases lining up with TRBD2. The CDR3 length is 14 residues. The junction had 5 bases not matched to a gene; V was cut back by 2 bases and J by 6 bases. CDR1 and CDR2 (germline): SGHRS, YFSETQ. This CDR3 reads CASSLASGGGEQYF. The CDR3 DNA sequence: TGCGCCAGCAGCTTAGCTAGCGGGGGCGGCGAGCAGTACTTC. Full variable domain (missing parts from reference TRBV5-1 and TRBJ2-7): KAGVTQTPRYLIKTRGQQVTLSCSPISGHRSVSWYQQTPGQGLQFLFEYFSETQRNKGNFPGRFSGRQFSNSRSEMNVSTLELGDSALYLCASSLASGGGEQYFGPGTRLTVT.

The CDR3: CASRSSGGKETQYF. The CDR3 DNA is TGTGCCAGCAGATCCAGCGGGGGGAAGGAGACCCAGTACTTC. V and J are TRBV6-6 and TRBJ2-5, with 9 bases aligning to TRBD2. J lost 5 bases, V lost 6 bases, and 7 bases had no gene match. This CDR3 is built from 14 residues. Germline CDR1 and CDR2: MNHNY and SVGAGI (reference sequence).

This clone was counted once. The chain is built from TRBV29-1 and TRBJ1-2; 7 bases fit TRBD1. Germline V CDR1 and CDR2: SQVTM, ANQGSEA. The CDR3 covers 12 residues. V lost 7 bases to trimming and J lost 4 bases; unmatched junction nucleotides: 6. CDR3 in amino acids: CSEGGAGYGYTF. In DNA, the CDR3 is TGCAGCGAAGGGGGCGCGGGCTATGGCTACACCTTC.